The clone carrying this TCR beta chain was counted a few times. What it recognizes is unknown. J lost 5 bases, V lost 0 bases, and 3 bases had no gene match. There are 14 residues in the CDR3. The V gene's germline CDR1 is SGDLS and CDR2 YYNGEE. The data were taken from a study of beta chain features in type 1 diabetes. The overall study: Similarity in age, gender and cell yields was seen between patients and healthy donors. Study-level findings and limits: TCRB CDR3 length was moderately but significantly reduced in all four CD4+ subsets of Type 1 diabetes patients. Cells with high TCR expression could be over-represented when cDNA is sequenced. It was among patients, rather than healthy donors, that naive, central memory and Treg TCRB repertoires appeared more similar.

Expressed TCRB transcripts were sequenced because the isolated RNA had all been reverse transcribed beforehand. Libraries were prepared by immunoSEQ multiplex PCR; TCRdb keeps only in-frame clonotypes and omits some of them. The repertoire includes about 700,000 clones, roughly 13% of them detected once, and less than 0.025% sits in the top ten. Central memory, naive, regulatory and stem cell-like memory CD4+ cells were sorted by CD45RO/CCR7/CD25/CD127/CD95/CD27. This TCR came from a young man with type 1 diabetes. Sequencing input: naive CD4+ T cells from blood. The rearrangement uses TRBV9 and TRBJ2-3; TRBD2 matches at 7 bases. The CDR3 DNA reads TGTGCCAGCAGCGTAGAACTAGCGCTAGATACGCAGTATTTT. This gives the protein CASSVELALDTQYF. The variable domain in full, completed from reference TRBV9 and TRBJ2-3, reads DSGVTQTPKHLITATGQRVTLRCSPRSGDLSVYWYQQSLDQGLQFLIQYYNGEERAKGNILERFSAQQFPDLHSELNLSSLELGDSALYFCASSVELALDTQYFGPGTRLTVL.